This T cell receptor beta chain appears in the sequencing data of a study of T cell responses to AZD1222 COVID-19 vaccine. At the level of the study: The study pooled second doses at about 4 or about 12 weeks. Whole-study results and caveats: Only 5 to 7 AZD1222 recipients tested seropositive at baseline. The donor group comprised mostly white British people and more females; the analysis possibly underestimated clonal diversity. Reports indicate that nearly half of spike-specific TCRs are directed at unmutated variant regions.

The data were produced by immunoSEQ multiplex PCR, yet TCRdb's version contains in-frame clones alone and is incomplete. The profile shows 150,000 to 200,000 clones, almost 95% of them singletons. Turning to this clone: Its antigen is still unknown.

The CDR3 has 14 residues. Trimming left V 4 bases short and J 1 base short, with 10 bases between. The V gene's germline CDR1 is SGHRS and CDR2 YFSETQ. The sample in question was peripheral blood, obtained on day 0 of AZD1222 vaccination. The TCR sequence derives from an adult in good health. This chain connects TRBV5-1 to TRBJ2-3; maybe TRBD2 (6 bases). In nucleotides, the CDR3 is TGCGCCAGCAGCCTCTTAGCGGGCACAGATACGCAGTATTTT. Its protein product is CASSLLAGTDTQYF.